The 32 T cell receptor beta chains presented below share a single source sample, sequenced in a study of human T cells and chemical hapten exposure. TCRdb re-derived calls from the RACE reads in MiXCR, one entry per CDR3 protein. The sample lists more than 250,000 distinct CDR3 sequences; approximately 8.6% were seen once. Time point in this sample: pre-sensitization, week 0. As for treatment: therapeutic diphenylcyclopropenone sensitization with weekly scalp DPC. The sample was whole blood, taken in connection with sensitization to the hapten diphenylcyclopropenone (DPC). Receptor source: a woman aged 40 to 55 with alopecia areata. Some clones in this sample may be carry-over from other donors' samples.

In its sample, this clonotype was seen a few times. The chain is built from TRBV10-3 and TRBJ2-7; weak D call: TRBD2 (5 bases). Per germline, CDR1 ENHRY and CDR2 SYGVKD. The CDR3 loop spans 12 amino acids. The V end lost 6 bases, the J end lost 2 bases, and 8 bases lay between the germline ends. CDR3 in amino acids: CAISGDAYEQYF. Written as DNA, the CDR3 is TGTGCCATCAGCGGGGATGCCTACGAGCAGTACTTC.

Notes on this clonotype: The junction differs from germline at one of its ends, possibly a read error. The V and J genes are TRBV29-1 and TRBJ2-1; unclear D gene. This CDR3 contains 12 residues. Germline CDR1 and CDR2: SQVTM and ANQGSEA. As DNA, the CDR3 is TGCAGCGTTGTATTTTCCTCCAATGAGCAGTTCTTC. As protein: CSVVFSSNEQFF.

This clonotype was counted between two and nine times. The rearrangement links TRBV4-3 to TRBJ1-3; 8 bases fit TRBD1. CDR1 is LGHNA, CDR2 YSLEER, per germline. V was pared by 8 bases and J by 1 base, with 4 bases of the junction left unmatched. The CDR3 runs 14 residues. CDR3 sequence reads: CASGQGTSGNTIYF. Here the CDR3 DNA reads TGCGCCAGCGGACAGGGCACTTCTGGAAACACCATATATTTT.

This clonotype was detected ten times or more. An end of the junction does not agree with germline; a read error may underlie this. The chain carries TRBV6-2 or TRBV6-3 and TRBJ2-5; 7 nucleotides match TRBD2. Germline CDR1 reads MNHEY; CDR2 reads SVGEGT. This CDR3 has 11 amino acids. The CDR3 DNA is TGTGCCAGCAGGAATGGACTAGAAAGGAACTTC. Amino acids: CASRNGLERNF.

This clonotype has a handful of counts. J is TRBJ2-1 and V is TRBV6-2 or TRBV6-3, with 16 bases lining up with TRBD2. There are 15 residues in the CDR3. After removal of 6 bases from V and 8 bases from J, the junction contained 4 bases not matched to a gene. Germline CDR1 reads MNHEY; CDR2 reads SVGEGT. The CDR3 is CASRGLAGGSDEQFF. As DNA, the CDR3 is TGTGCCAGCAGGGGACTAGCGGGAGGGTCGGATGAGCAGTTCTTC.

The CDR3 sequence is CASSYSELGNQPQHF. CDR3 coding DNA: TGTGCCAGCAGTTACTCGGAGTTAGGCAATCAGCCCCAGCATTTT. J is TRBJ1-5 and V is TRBV6-2 or TRBV6-3; D unresolved. The germline CDR1 and CDR2 sequences are MNHEY and SVGEGT. Trimming shortened V by 0 bases and J by 2 bases, and 8 bases separated the two germline ends. This CDR3 contains 15 residues.

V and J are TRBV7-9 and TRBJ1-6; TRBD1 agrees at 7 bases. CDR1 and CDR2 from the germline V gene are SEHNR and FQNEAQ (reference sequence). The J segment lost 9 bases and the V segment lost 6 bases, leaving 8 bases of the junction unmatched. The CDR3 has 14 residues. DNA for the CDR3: TGTGCCAGCAGTCTCGAGGGACAGACTTCACCCCTCCACTTT. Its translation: CASSLEGQTSPLHF.

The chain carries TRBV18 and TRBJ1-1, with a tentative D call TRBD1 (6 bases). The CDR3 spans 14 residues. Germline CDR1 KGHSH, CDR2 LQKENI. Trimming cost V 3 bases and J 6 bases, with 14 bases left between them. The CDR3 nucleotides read TGTGCCAGCTCACCTGCGGGGGCGGCCTCTGAAGCTTTCTTT. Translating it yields CASSPAGAASEAFF.

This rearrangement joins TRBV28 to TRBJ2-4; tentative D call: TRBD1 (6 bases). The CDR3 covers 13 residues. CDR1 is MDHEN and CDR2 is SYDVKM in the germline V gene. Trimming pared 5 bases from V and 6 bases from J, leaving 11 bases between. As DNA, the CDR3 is TGTGCCAGCAGTCCCCGCAGGGGAAACATTCAGTACTTC. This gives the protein CASSPRRGNIQYF.

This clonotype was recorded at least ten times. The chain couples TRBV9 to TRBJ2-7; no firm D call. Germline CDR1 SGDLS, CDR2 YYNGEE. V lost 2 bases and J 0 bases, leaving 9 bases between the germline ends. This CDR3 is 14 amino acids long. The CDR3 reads CASSVPPSSYEQYF. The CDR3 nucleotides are TGTGCCAGCAGCGTCCCACCCAGCTCCTACGAGCAGTACTTC.

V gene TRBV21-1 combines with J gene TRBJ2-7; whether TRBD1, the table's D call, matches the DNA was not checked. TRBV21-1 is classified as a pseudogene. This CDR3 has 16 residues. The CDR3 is CASISPVGNSSYEQYF. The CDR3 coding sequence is TGTGCCAGCATCTCCCCCGTGGGAAATTCTTCCTACGAGCAGTACTTC.

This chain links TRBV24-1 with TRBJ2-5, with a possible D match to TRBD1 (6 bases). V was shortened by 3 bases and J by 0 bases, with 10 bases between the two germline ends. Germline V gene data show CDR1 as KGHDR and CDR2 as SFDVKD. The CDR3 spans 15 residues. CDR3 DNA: TGTGCCACCAGTGATCGCGACAGGTACCAAGAGACCCAGTACTTC. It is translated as CATSDRDRYQETQYF.

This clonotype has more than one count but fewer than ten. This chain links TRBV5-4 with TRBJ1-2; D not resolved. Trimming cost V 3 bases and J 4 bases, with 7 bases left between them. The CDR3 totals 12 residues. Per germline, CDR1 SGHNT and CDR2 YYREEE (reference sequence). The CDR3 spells CASSWDIYGYTF. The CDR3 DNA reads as TGTGCCAGCAGCTGGGATATCTATGGCTACACCTTC.

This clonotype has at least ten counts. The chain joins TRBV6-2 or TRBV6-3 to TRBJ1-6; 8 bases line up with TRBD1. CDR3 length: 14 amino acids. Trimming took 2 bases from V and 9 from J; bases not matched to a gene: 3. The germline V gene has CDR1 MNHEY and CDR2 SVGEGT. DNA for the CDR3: TGTGCCAGCAGTTACCCGGACAGGGTTTCACCCCTCCACTTT. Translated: CASSYPDRVSPLHF.

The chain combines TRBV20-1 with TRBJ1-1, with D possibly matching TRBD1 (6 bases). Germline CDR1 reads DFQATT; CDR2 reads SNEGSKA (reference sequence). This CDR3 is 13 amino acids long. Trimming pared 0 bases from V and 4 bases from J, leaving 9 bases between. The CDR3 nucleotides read TGCAGTGCTAGAGATCTAGGGGGCACTGAAGCTTTCTTT. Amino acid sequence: CSARDLGGTEAFF.

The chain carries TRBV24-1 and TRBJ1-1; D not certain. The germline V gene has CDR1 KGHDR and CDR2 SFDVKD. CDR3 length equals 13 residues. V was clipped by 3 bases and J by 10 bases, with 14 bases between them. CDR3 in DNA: TGTGCCACCAGTGATCATGGCAGCGGAGTAGCTTTCTTT. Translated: CATSDHGSGVAFF.

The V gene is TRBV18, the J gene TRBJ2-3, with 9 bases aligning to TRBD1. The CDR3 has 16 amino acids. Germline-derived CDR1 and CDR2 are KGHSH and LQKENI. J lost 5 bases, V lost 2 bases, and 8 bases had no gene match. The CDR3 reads CASSPRGRTGEDTQYF. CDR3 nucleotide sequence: TGTGCCAGCTCACCAAGAGGCAGGACAGGGGAAGATACGCAGTATTTT.

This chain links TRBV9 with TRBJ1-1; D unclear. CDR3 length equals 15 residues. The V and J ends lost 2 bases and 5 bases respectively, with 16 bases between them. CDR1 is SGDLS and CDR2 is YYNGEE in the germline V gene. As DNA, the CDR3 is TGTGCCAGCAGCGTCACAACTGCGGAAGGGACTGAAGCTTTCTTT. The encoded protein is CASSVTTAEGTEAFF.

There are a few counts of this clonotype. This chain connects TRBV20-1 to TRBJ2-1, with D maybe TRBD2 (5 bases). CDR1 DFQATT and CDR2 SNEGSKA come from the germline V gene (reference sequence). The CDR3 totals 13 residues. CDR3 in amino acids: CSGVEVGINEQFF. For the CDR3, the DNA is TGCAGCGGGGTGGAGGTTGGAATCAATGAGCAGTTCTTC.

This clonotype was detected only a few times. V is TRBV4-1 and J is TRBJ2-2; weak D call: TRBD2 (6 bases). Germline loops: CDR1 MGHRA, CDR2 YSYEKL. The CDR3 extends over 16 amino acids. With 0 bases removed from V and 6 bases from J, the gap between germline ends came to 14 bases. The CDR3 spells CASSQDLRGKAGELFF. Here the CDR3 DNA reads TGCGCCAGCAGCCAAGATCTTCGCGGGAAGGCCGGGGAGCTGTTTTTT.

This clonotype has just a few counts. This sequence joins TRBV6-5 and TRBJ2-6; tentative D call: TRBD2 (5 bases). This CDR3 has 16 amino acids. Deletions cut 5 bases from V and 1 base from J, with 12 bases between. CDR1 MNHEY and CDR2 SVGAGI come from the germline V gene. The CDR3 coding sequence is TGTGCCAGCAGTAGTAGGCGGGCGTCTGGGGCCAACGTCCTGACTTTC. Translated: CASSSRRASGANVLTF.

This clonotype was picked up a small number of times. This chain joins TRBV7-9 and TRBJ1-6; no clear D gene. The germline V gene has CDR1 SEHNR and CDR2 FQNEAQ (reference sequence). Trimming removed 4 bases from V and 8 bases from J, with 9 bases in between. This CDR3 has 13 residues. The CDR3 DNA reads TGTGCCAGCAGCTCCATAGAGTATTCACCCCTCCACTTT. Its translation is CASSSIEYSPLHF. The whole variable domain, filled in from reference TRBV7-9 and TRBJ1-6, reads DTGVSQNPRHKITKRGQNVTFRCDPISEHNRLYWYRQTLGQGPEFLTYFQNEAQLEKSRLLSDRFSAERPKGSFSTLEIQRTEQGDSAMYLCASSSIEYSPLHFGNGTRLTVT.

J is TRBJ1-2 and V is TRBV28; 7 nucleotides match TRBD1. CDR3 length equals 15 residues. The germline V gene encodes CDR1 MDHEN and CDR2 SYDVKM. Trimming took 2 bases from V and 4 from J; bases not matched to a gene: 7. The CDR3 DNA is TGTGCCAGCAGTTTAGCGACAGGGACAAGCTATGGCTACACCTTC. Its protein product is CASSLATGTSYGYTF.

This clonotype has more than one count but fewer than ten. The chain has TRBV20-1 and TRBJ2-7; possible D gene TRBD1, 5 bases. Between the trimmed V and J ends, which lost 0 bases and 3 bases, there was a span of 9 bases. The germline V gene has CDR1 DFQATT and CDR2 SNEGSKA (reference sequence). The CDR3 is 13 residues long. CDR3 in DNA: TGCAGTGCTAGAGATGTTAGGGGCTACGAGCAGTACTTC. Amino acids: CSARDVRGYEQYF.

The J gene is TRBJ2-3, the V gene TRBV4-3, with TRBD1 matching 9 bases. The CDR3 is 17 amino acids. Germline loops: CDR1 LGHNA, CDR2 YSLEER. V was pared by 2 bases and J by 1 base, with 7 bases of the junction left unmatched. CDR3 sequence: CASSQNTGGSGTDTQYF. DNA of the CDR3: TGCGCCAGCAGCCAAAATACAGGGGGCTCCGGCACAGATACGCAGTATTTT.

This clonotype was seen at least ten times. Here the CDR3 DNA reads TGTGCCAGCAGCCAACAGGGAATCCGGCGGGAGCAGTACTTC. The encoded protein is CASSQQGIRREQYF. The V gene is TRBV3-1, the J gene TRBJ2-7, with D perhaps TRBD1 (5 bases). This CDR3 comprises 14 residues. The V gene's germline CDR1 is LGHDT and CDR2 YNNKEL (reference sequence). The V end lost 2 bases, the J end lost 7 bases, and 15 bases lay between the germline ends.

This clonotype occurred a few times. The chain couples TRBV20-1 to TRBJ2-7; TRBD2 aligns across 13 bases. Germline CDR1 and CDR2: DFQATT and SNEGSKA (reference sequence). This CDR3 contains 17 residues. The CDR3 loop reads CSARDRTSGRPFRAQYF. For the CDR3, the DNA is TGCAGCGCCCGGGACAGGACTAGCGGGAGACCTTTCCGGGCGCAGTACTTC.

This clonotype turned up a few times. The CDR3 spells CASSPGPEPPNEQFF. CDR3 DNA: TGTGCCAGCAGCCCGGGTCCTGAGCCCCCCAATGAGCAGTTCTTC. The chain employs TRBV7-2 and TRBJ2-1; D not resolved. CDR1 is SGHTA and CDR2 is FQGNSA in the germline V gene. The CDR3 loop spans 15 amino acids. Trimming pared 5 bases from V and 6 bases from J, leaving 17 bases between. Based on the CDR3 plus reference TRBV7-2 and TRBJ2-1, the full variable domain is GAGVSQSPSNKVTEKGKDVELRCDPISGHTALYWYRQSLGQGLEFLIYFQGNSAPDKSGLPSDRFSAERTGGSVSTLTIQRTQQEDSAVYLCASSPGPEPPNEQFFGPGTRLTVL.

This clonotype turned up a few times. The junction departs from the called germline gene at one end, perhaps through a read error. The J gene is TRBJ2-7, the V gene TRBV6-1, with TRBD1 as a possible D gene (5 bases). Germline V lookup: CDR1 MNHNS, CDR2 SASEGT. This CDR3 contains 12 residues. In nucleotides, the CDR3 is TGTGCCAGCAGTGAAACCCGGACCAAGGGGAACTTC. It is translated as CASSETRTKGNF.

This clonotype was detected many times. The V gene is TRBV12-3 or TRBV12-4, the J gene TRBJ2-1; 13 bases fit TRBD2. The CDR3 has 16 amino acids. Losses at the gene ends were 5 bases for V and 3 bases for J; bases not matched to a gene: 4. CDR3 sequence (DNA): TGTGCCAGCAGTCCGCGACTAGCGGGAGGCTACAATGAGCAGTTCTTC. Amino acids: CASSPRLAGGYNEQFF.

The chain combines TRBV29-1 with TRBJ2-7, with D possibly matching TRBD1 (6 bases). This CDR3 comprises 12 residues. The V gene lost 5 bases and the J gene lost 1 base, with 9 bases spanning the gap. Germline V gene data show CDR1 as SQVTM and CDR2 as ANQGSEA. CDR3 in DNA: TGCAGCGTTCGACAGGATTCCTACGAGCAGTACTTC. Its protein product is CSVRQDSYEQYF.

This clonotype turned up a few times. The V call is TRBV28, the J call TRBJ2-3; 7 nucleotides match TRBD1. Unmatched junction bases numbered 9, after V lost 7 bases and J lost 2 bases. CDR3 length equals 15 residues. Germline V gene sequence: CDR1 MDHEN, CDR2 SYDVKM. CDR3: CASTAGDRDTDTQYF. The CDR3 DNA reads TGTGCCAGCACCGCCGGGGACAGAGACACAGATACGCAGTATTTT. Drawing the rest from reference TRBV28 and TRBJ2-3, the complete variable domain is DVKVTQSSRYLVKRTGEKVFLECVQDMDHENMFWYRQDPGLGLRLIYFSYDVKMKEKGDIPEGYSVSREKKERFSLILESASTNQTSMYLCASTAGDRDTDTQYFGPGTRLTVL.